The rows below give T cell receptor beta chains drawn from one sample of a study of blood T cell repertoires in COVID-19. Clones were read by immunoSEQ multiplex PCR, and TCRdb kept only the in-frame ones, dropping some. The sample has 75,000 to 100,000 clones; 86% are singletons. The sample taken for sequencing was peripheral blood. These receptors all stem from an elderly man with acute or convalescent COVID-19. CDR3s include the opening cysteine and the closing phenylalanine or tryptophan. D genes are given only for firm matches. The size field is filled for only some rows; it gives once, few, many or a size class.

cdr3_length: 15
clone_size: .
j_call: TRBJ2-7
d_call: TRBD2
v_call: TRBV6-2/TRBV6-3
cdr3_aa: CASSYSGLAGGEQYF
cdr3_nt: TGTGCCAGCAGTTACTCGGGACTAGCGGGAGGCGAGCAGTACTTC

cdr3_length: 16
clone_size: .
j_call: TRBJ2-6
d_call: .
v_call: TRBV19
cdr3_aa: CASSTNQGGGANVLTF
cdr3_nt: TGTGCCAGTAGCACAAATCAAGGGGGAGGGGCCAACGTCCTGACTTTC

cdr3_length: 16
clone_size: .
j_call: TRBJ1-5
d_call: TRBD1
v_call: TRBV27
cdr3_aa: CASSATDRGLNQPQHF
cdr3_nt: TGTGCCAGCAGTGCGACGGACAGGGGTCTCAATCAGCCCCAGCATTTT

cdr3_length: 15
clone_size: .
j_call: TRBJ2-1
d_call: TRBD2
v_call: TRBV30
cdr3_aa: CAWSQTSGSKYEQFF
cdr3_nt: TGTGCCTGGAGTCAGACTAGCGGGAGTAAATATGAGCAGTTCTTC

cdr3_length: 14
clone_size: .
j_call: TRBJ2-1
d_call: .
v_call: TRBV6-5
cdr3_aa: CASRPYSGYNEQFF
cdr3_nt: TGTGCCAGCAGACCATATAGCGGATACAATGAGCAGTTCTTC

cdr3_length: 15
clone_size: .
j_call: TRBJ2-1
d_call: .
v_call: TRBV13
cdr3_aa: CASSSTVLPYNEQFF
cdr3_nt: TGTGCCAGCAGCTCTACCGTACTACCCTACAATGAGCAGTTCTTC

cdr3_length: 19
clone_size: .
j_call: TRBJ2-3
d_call: TRBD2
v_call: TRBV3-1/TRBV3-2
cdr3_aa: CASSQLPPGLAGYTDTQYF
cdr3_nt: TGTGCCAGCAGCCAATTGCCCCCCGGACTAGCGGGATATACAGATACGCAGTATTTT

cdr3_length: 18
clone_size: .
j_call: TRBJ2-3
d_call: TRBD2
v_call: TRBV18
cdr3_aa: CASSPSPRGAGGTDTQYF
cdr3_nt: TGTGCCAGCTCACCCTCCCCCAGAGGGGCGGGGGGCACAGATACGCAGTATTTT

cdr3_length: 15
clone_size: .
j_call: TRBJ2-7
d_call: .
v_call: TRBV5-6
cdr3_aa: CASSLKPGGSYEQYF
cdr3_nt: TGTGCCAGCAGCTTGAAACCCGGCGGCTCCTACGAGCAGTACTTC

cdr3_length: 13
clone_size: .
j_call: TRBJ2-7
d_call: TRBD1
v_call: TRBV3-1/TRBV3-2
cdr3_aa: CASKDRGSYEQYF
cdr3_nt: TGTGCCAGCAAGGACAGGGGTTCCTACGAGCAGTACTTC

cdr3_length: 16
clone_size: few
j_call: TRBJ2-1
d_call: TRBD2
v_call: TRBV5-1
cdr3_aa: CASSFWTSGRSNEQFF
cdr3_nt: TGCGCCAGCAGCTTCTGGACTAGCGGGAGGAGTAATGAGCAGTTCTTC

cdr3_length: 16
clone_size: .
j_call: TRBJ2-1
d_call: TRBD2
v_call: TRBV14
cdr3_aa: CASSQESLAGGDEQFF
cdr3_nt: TGTGCCAGCAGCCAAGAAAGCCTAGCGGGAGGTGATGAGCAGTTCTTC

cdr3_length: 16
clone_size: .
j_call: TRBJ2-1
d_call: TRBD2
v_call: TRBV6-2/TRBV6-3
cdr3_aa: CASSYYSGSSYNEQFF
cdr3_nt: TGTGCCAGCAGTTACTATAGCGGGAGCTCCTACAATGAGCAGTTCTTC

cdr3_length: 16
clone_size: .
j_call: TRBJ2-2
d_call: .
v_call: TRBV9
cdr3_aa: CASSVAARTNTGELFF
cdr3_nt: TGTGCCAGCAGCGTCGCGGCTAGAACTAACACCGGGGAGCTGTTTTTT

cdr3_length: 16
clone_size: .
j_call: TRBJ2-1
d_call: TRBD2
v_call: TRBV3-1/TRBV3-2
cdr3_aa: CASSLNSGRRYNEQFF
cdr3_nt: TGTGCCAGCAGCCTAAATAGCGGGAGAAGGTACAATGAGCAGTTCTTC

cdr3_length: 15
clone_size: .
j_call: TRBJ1-1
d_call: TRBD1
v_call: TRBV9
cdr3_aa: CASSVSGQPNTEAFF
cdr3_nt: TGTGCCAGCAGCGTATCGGGACAGCCGAACACTGAAGCTTTCTTT

cdr3_length: 15
clone_size: .
j_call: TRBJ2-7
d_call: TRBD1
v_call: TRBV6-2/TRBV6-3
cdr3_aa: CASSRPGQGTYEQYF
cdr3_nt: TGTGCCAGCAGCCGACCGGGACAGGGAACCTACGAGCAGTACTTC

cdr3_length: 16
clone_size: .
j_call: TRBJ2-7
d_call: TRBD2
v_call: TRBV5-6
cdr3_aa: CASSTGLAGGPGEQYF
cdr3_nt: TGTGCCAGCAGCACCGGACTAGCGGGAGGGCCGGGTGAGCAGTACTTC

cdr3_length: 13
clone_size: .
j_call: TRBJ1-3
d_call: .
v_call: TRBV14
cdr3_aa: CASSQSGGNTIYF
cdr3_nt: TGTGCCAGCAGCCAATCGGGTGGAAACACCATATATTTT

cdr3_length: 15
clone_size: .
j_call: TRBJ2-5
d_call: TRBD2
v_call: TRBV6-2/TRBV6-3
cdr3_aa: CASSPGGVGQETQYF
cdr3_nt: TGTGCCAGCAGTCCGGGAGGGGTGGGCCAAGAGACCCAGTACTTC

cdr3_length: 14
clone_size: .
j_call: TRBJ2-1
d_call: .
v_call: TRBV29-1
cdr3_aa: CSVVGGVSYNEQFF
cdr3_nt: TGCAGCGTTGTGGGGGGTGTCTCCTACAATGAGCAGTTCTTC